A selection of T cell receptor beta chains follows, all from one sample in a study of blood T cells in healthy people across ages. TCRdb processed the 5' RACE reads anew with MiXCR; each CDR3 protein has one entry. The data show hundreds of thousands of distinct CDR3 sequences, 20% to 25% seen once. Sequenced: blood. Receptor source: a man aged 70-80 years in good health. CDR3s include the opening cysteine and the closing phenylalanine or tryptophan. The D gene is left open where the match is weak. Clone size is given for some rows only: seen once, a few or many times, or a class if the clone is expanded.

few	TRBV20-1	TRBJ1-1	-	CSARPPGLLNTEAFF	TGCAGTGCTAGACCTCCGGGACTACTTAACACTGAAGCTTTCTTT
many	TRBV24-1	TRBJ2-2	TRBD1	CATATGTGADGELFF	TGTGCCACCGCAACCGGGACAGGGGCGGACGGGGAGCTGTTTTTT
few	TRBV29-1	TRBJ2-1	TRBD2	CSVEVAGGKNEQFF	TGCAGCGTTGAAGTAGCGGGAGGGAAGAATGAGCAGTTCTTC
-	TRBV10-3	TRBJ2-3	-	CAISESSTDTQYF	TGTGCCATCAGTGAGTCGAGCACAGATACGCAGTATTTT
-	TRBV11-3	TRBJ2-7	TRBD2	CASSLLTSSEQYF	TGTGCCAGCAGCTTACTGACTAGCTCCGAGCAGTACTTC
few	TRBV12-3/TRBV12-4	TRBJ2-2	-	CASSLSQAGELFF	TGTGCCAGCAGTTTATCCCAGGCCGGGGAGCTGTTTTTT
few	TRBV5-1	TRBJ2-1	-	CASRSVGVGNEQFF	TGCGCCAGCAGGTCGGTGGGGGTTGGGAATGAGCAGTTCTTC
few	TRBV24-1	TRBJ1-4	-	CATSDFQHGDPNEKLFF	TGTGCCACCAGTGATTTCCAGCACGGAGACCCTAATGAAAAACTGTTTTTT
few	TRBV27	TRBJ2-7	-	CASSALGRLSYEQYF	TGTGCCAGCAGTGCTTTAGGACGCCTCTCCTACGAGCAGTACTTC
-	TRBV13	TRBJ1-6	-	CASSLDALGHSPLHF	TGTGCCAGCAGCTTAGACGCCCTGGGGCATTCACCCCTCCACTTT
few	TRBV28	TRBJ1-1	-	CASSYLNSVEAFF	TGTGCCAGCAGTTATCTAAATTCGGTTGAAGCTTTCTTT
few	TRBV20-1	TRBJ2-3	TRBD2	CSAPGLAVSTDTQYF	TGCAGTGCGCCGGGACTAGCGGTTAGCACAGATACGCAGTATTTT
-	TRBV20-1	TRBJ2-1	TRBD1	CSAKTGRVYNEQFF	TGCAGTGCTAAGACAGGGAGAGTTTACAATGAGCAGTTCTTC
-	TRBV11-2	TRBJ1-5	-	CASSPLAGRSQPQHF	TGTGCCAGCAGCCCCCTCGCAGGGAGGTCTCAGCCCCAGCATTTT
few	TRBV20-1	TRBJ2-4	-	CSARESHGIQYF	TGCAGTGCTAGGGAGTCCCATGGCATTCAGTACTTC
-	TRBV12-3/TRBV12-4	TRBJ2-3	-	CASRRLVRADTQYF	TGTGCCAGCAGAAGACTGGTTAGGGCAGATACGCAGTATTTT
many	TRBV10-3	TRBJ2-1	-	CAISQQGPNEQFF	TGTGCCATCAGTCAACAGGGTCCTAATGAGCAGTTCTTC
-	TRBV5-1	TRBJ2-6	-	CASSLVGFGAGANVLTF	TGCGCCAGCAGCTTGGTGGGTTTCGGGGCTGGGGCCAACGTCCTGACTTTC
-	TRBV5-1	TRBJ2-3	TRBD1	CASSLGGGTTDTQYF	TGCGCCAGCAGCTTGGGAGGGGGCACCACAGATACGCAGTATTTT
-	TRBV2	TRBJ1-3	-	CASSEDMSSGNTIYF	TGTGCCAGCAGTGAGGACATGAGCTCTGGAAACACCATATATTTT
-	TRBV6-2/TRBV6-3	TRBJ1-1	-	CASSYFGPTEAFF	TGTGCCAGCAGTTACTTCGGTCCCACTGAAGCTTTCTTT
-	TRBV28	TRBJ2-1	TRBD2	CASSSPGASGKNEQFF	TGTGCCAGCAGTTCCCCAGGGGCTAGCGGGAAAAATGAGCAGTTCTTC
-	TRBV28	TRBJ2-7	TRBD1	CASSWTGAYEQYF	TGTGCCAGCAGCTGGACAGGCGCCTACGAGCAGTACTTC
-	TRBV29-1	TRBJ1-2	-	CSVDNVGSGYTF	TGCAGCGTTGATAACGTCGGTAGTGGCTACACCTTC
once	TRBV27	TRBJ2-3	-	CASVSGVAREHTDTQYF	TGTGCCAGCGTCAGCGGCGTGGCCAGGGAACACACAGATACGCAGTATTTT
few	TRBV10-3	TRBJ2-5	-	CAIGDLPGETQYF	TGTGCCATCGGGGACCTACCTGGGGAGACCCAGTACTTC
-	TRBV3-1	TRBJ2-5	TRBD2	CASSQVPAREQYF	TGTGCCAGCAGCCAAGTCCCAGCGCGGGAGCAGTACTTC
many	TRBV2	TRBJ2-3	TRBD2	CASPGTSGSTDTQYF	TGTGCCAGCCCGGGGACTAGCGGTAGCACAGATACGCAGTATTTT
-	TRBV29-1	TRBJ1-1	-	CSVEVEALMNTEAFF	TGCAGCGTTGAGGTTGAGGCGCTCATGAACACTGAAGCTTTCTTT
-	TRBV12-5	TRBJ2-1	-	CASGLGYEQFF	TGTGCTAGTGGTTTAGGGTATGAGCAGTTCTTC
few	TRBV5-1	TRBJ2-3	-	CASSSDGTTDTQYF	TGCGCCAGCAGCTCGGACGGAACGACAGATACGCAGTATTTT
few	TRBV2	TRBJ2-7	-	CASSGTGGDEQYF	TGTGCCAGCAGTGGAACCGGAGGGGACGAGCAGTACTTC
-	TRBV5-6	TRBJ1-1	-	CASSLTSTEAFF	TGTGCCAGCAGCCTGACGAGCACTGAAGCTTTCTTT
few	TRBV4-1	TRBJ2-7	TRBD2	CASSSRGLAGDVRYEQYF	TGCGCCAGCAGCTCCCGAGGACTAGCGGGCGACGTTAGGTACGAGCAGTACTTC
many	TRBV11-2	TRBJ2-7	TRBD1	CASSSRGRDEQYF	TGTGCCAGCAGCTCCAGGGGGCGGGACGAGCAGTACTTC
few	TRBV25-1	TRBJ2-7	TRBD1	CASSQQGAHEQYF	TGTGCCAGCAGTCAACAGGGGGCCCACGAGCAGTACTTC
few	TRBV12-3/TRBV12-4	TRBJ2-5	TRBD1	CASSSTGGLFETQYF	TGTGCCAGCAGTTCGACAGGGGGGCTTTTTGAGACCCAGTACTTC
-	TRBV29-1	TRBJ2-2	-	CSVWVGELFF	TGCAGCGTTTGGGTCGGGGAGCTGTTTTTT
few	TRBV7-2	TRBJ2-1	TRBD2	CASSPRWAGTSGSTEQFF	TGTGCCAGCAGCCCTCGTTGGGCCGGGACTAGCGGGAGTACTGAGCAGTTCTTC
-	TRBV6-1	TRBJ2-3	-	CASRPLGYSSATDTQYF	TGTGCCAGCAGGCCACTAGGGTACTCTAGCGCGACAGATACGCAGTATTTT
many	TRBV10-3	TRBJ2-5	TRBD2	CAIKVAGQETQYF	TGTGCCATCAAGGTAGCGGGGCAAGAGACCCAGTACTTC